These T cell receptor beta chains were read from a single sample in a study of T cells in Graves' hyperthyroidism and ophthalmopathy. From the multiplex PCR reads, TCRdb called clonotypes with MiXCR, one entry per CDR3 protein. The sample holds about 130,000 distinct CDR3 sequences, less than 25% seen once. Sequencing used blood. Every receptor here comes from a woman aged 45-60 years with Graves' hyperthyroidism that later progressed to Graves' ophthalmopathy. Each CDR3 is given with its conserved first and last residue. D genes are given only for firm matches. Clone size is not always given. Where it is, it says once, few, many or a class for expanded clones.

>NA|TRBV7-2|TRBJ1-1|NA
TGTGCCAGCAGCCCGATCGGGGACACTGAAGCTTTCTTT
CASSPIGDTEAFF
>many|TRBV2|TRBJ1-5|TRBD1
TGTGCCAGCAGCGGACAGGGCCCCTTCAATCAGCCCCAGCATTTT
CASSGQGPFNQPQHF
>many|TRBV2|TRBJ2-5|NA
TGTGCCAGCAGATGGGGGGGAGGGGGAGGGGGGGAGACCCAGTACTTC
CASRWGGGGGGETQYF
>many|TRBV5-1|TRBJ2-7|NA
TGCGCCAGCCCGCCAGGGCGGGCTTCCTACGAGCAGTACTTC
CASPPGRASYEQYF
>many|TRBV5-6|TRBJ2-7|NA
TGTGCCAGCAGCAGGCGACGGTTCTCCTACGAGCAGTACTTC
CASSRRRFSYEQYF
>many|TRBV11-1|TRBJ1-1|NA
TGTGCCAGCAGCTTAATTGAGCAGGGAAGCCCTGAAGCTTTCTTT
CASSLIEQGSPEAFF
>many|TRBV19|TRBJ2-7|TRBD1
TGTGCCAGTAGTCCCCGCCCGACAGGGGGCTCGGGCGAGCAGTACTTC
CASSPRPTGGSGEQYF
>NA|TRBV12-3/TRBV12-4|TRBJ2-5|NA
TGTGCCAGCAGTTTGTGGGGCACGGGCCAAGAGACCCAGTACTTC
CASSLWGTGQETQYF
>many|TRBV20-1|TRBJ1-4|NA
TGCAGTGCGCTATTGCAACGTAATGAAAAACTGTTTTTT
CSALLQRNEKLFF
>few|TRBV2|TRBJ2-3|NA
TGTGCCAGCAGTGAATTGTATTTT
CASSELYF
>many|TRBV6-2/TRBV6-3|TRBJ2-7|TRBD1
TGTGCCAGCAGTTACACAAGACAGGGATACTCCTACGAGCAGTACTTC
CASSYTRQGYSYEQYF
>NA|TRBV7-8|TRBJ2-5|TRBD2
TGTGCCAGCAGCTTGACTAGCGGGAGAGCTGGGGAGACCCAGTACTTC
CASSLTSGRAGETQYF
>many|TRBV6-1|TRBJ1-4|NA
TGTGCCAGCAGTCCAAGGCAAAGGGAGAATGAAAAACTGTTTTTT
CASSPRQRENEKLFF
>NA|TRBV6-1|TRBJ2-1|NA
TGTGCCAGCAGTCTCGGGACGAGTAATGAGCGGCAGTTCTTC
CASSLGTSNERQFF
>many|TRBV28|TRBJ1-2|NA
TGTGCCAGCCGTGGTATCTCGGGCTACACCTTC
CASRGISGYTF
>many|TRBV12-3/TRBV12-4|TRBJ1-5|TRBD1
TGTGCCAGCAGTGGACAGGGGAACAATCAGCCCCAGCATTTT
CASSGQGNNQPQHF
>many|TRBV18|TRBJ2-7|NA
TGTGCCAGCTCACTCAACCGCGGGACAGCCTTTTCTGAGCAGTACTTC
CASSLNRGTAFSEQYF
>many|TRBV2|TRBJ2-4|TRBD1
TGTGCCAGCAGCGACAGGGGCCTTAGGGCCAAAAACATTCAGTACTTC
CASSDRGLRAKNIQYF
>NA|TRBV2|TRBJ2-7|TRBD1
TGTGCCAGCAGTGGGACAGGGGGCACCTACGAGCAGTACTTC
CASSGTGGTYEQYF
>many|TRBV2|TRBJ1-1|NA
TGTGCCAGCAGATCGGGTGGGGACACTGAAGCTTTCTTT
CASRSGGDTEAFF
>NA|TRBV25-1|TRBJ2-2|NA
TGTGCCAGCAGTGTGGGAAAGGGGACCGGGGAGCTGTTTTTT
CASSVGKGTGELFF
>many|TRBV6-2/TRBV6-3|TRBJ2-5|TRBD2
TGTGCCAGCAGGCGAGCGGGAGGGACACAAGAGACCCAGTACTTC
CASRRAGGTQETQYF
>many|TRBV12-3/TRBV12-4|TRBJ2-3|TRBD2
TGTGCCAGCAGTGGGACTATGAGTGGAGATACGCAGTATTTT
CASSGTMSGDTQYF
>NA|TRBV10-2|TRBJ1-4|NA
TGCGCCAGCAGCGCGTTGAGCTTGGAAAAACTGTTTTTT
CASSALSLEKLFF